This TCR beta chain derives from a study of vaccination effects on CD4 cells after COVID-19. The wider study: Sequencing followed a ViraFEST assay step that expanded antigen-specific CD4+ T cells with viral peptide pools. Samples collected post-vaccine were obtained a median of 72 days after the second dose. Findings and limits, study-wide: Late in the post-vaccination period, infection-induced and vaccine-induced clones underwent marked clonal contraction.

Losses at the gene ends were 3 bases for V and 9 bases for J; bases not matched to a gene: 7. This CDR3 spans 14 amino acids. Germline CDR1 reads SNHLY; CDR2 reads FYNNEI. CD4+ T cells were isolated after approximately 10 days of culture. Subjects were given two BNT162b2 or mRNA-1273 vaccine doses. Replacing half the medium with IL-2 medium was done on days 3 and 7. Of note for this clone: What it recognizes is unknown.

Clones were read by immunoSEQ multiplex PCR, and TCRdb kept only the in-frame ones, dropping some. The data contain 7,500 to 10,000 clones, about 76% of them singletons. This chain joins TRBV2 and TRBJ2-1; TRBD1 matches at 8 bases. The source of this sequence is a human donor who received a COVID-19 vaccine. Sample: CD4+ T cells from PBMCs cultured without peptide, taken after COVID-19 vaccination. For the CDR3, the DNA is TGTGCCAGCAGTGACCGGACAGGGCAAGCTGAGCAGTTCTTC. Translation: CASSDRTGQAEQFF.